The 32 T cell receptor beta chains presented below share a single source sample, sequenced in a study of regulatory T cells in long-lasting Graves disease. Stated time point: newly diagnosed GD, antithyroid drugs for less than 3 months. After RNA was extracted from PBMCs, the TCR library was made from it. According to the study, TCR beta libraries were built with iRepertoire HTBI primers and CDR3-region Arm-PCR. In TCRdb, the multiplex PCR reads were re-called with MiXCR into one record per CDR3 protein. This table holds 520,000 or so distinct CDR3 sequences, 12% found once. This sample also belongs to another study, concerning T cells in Graves' hyperthyroidism and ophthalmopathy.

The sequencing here drew on peripheral blood mononuclear cells (PBMCs), taken at new diagnosis, from a patient treated with antithyroid drugs. The receptors originated from a woman younger than 45 with Graves disease.

The chain has TRBV19 and TRBJ1-2; TRBD1 aligns across 9 bases. The CDR3 covers 16 residues. Germline values: CDR1 LNHDA, CDR2 SQIVND (reference sequence). V was pared by 5 bases and J by 4 bases, with 11 bases of the junction left unmatched. The CDR3 loop reads CASSLYRDREGYGYTF. The CDR3 DNA is TGTGCCAGTAGTCTGTACCGGGACAGGGAGGGCTATGGCTACACCTTC.

This clonotype was detected ten times or more. This CDR3 is CASSLGQTTNYGYTF. DNA for the CDR3: TGCGCCAGCAGCTTGGGACAGACGACTAACTATGGCTACACCTTC. The rearrangement links TRBV5-1 to TRBJ1-2, with D possibly being TRBD1 (5 bases). The germline V gene has CDR1 SGHRS and CDR2 YFSETQ. The CDR3 loop spans 15 amino acids. Trimming cost V 0 bases and J 0 bases, with 9 bases left between them.

This clonotype was observed many times. The V call is TRBV7-3, the J call TRBJ2-2; 8 nucleotides line up with TRBD1. The J segment lost 8 bases and the V segment lost 5 bases, leaving 4 bases of the junction unmatched. CDR3 size: 13 residues. The germline V gene encodes CDR1 SGHTA and CDR2 FQGTGA. The CDR3 loop is CASSPGGQGELFF. Here the CDR3 DNA reads TGTGCCAGCAGCCCAGGGGGCCAAGGGGAGCTGTTTTTT. Drawing the rest from reference TRBV7-3 and TRBJ2-2, the complete variable domain is GAGVSQTPSNKVTEKGKYVELRCDPISGHTALYWYRQSLGQGPEFLIYFQGTGAADDSGLPNDRFFAVRPEGSVSTLKIQRTERGDSAVYLCASSPGGQGELFFGEGSRLTVL.

CDR3 loop: CATSDPGTGGDEQYF. The CDR3 coding sequence is TGTGCCACCAGTGACCCCGGGACAGGGGGGGACGAGCAGTACTTC. This chain joins TRBV24-1 and TRBJ2-7, with 11 bases fitting TRBD1. Germline CDR1 and CDR2: KGHDR and SFDVKD. The J segment lost 5 bases and the V segment lost 4 bases, leaving 6 bases of the junction unmatched. The CDR3 length is 15 residues.

There are many counts of this clonotype. V is TRBV24-1 and J is TRBJ2-7; 7 nucleotides match TRBD1. The length of the CDR3 is 14 residues. Germline CDR1 is KGHDR and CDR2 is SFDVKD. The J segment lost 3 bases and the V segment lost 3 bases, leaving 4 bases of the junction unmatched. The CDR3 DNA reads as TGTGCCACCAGTGATGTCGACAGGGACTACGAGCAGTACTTC. Residues: CATSDVDRDYEQYF.

The chain links TRBV9 to TRBJ1-6; D is unclear. The germline V gene has CDR1 SGDLS and CDR2 YYNGEE. The V and J ends lost 4 bases and 14 bases respectively, with 16 bases between them. This CDR3 region has 13 residues. The CDR3 nucleotides are TGTGCCAGCAGCCCGGTAGGAGCGGGCACCCTCCACTTT. Amino acids: CASSPVGAGTLHF.

Notes on this clonotype: It may be a read error: a sequence one base away is much more abundant. The CDR3 is CAWSRGQGAYTF. CDR3 nucleotide sequence: TGTGCCTGGAGTAGGGGACAGGGGGCCTACACCTTC. The rearrangement links TRBV30 to TRBJ1-2; 12 nucleotides line up with TRBD1. The CDR3 contains 12 residues. The V segment lost 2 bases and the J segment 10 bases; nucleotides outside the gene matches: 2. Germline V gives CDR1 GTSNPN, CDR2 SVGIG (reference sequence).

This clonotype showed up many times. The rearrangement joins TRBV9 to TRBJ2-5; tentatively, D is TRBD1 or TRBD2 (5 bases each). V lost 0 bases and J 4 bases, leaving 10 bases between the germline ends. The CDR3 is 14 residues long. The germline V gene encodes CDR1 SGDLS and CDR2 YYNGEE. CDR3 region: CASSVGQGPETQYF. CDR3 coding DNA: TGTGCCAGCAGCGTAGGGCAGGGACCAGAGACCCAGTACTTC. The complete variable domain, with remaining parts taken from reference TRBV9 and TRBJ2-5, reads DSGVTQTPKHLITATGQRVTLRCSPRSGDLSVYWYQQSLDQGLQFLIQYYNGEERAKGNILERFSAQQFPDLHSELNLSSLELGDSALYFCASSVGQGPETQYFGPGTRLLVL.

This clonotype was seen repeatedly, ten times or more. CDR3 region: CSDGMGFTEAFF. CDR3 DNA: TGCAGCGATGGGATGGGGTTCACTGAAGCTTTCTTT. The V gene is TRBV29-1, the J gene TRBJ1-1; D not resolved. The V and J ends lost 7 bases and 4 bases respectively, with 13 bases between them. CDR1 is SQVTM, CDR2 ANQGSEA, per germline. The CDR3 sequence is 12 residues long.

The chain carries TRBV18 and TRBJ2-7; D is undetermined. This CDR3 has 15 residues. Germline CDR1 and CDR2: KGHSH and LQKENI. Deletions cut 6 bases from V and 2 bases from J, with 17 bases between. The CDR3 loop is CASSHQSTEAYEQYF. The CDR3 DNA sequence: TGTGCCAGCTCTCACCAGTCTACAGAAGCCTACGAGCAGTACTTC.

This clonotype appeared a few times. A much more abundant neighbour one base away suggests this may be a read error. Since the CDR3 does not end with the conserved phenylalanine or tryptophan, this likely comes from a read error. The chain joins TRBV29-1 to TRBJ2-5, with 7 nucleotides matching TRBD1. V gave up 6 bases and J gave up 5 bases; unmatched junction bases: 12. Germline values: CDR1 SQVTM, CDR2 ANQGSEA. This CDR3 has 14 residues. CDR3 in DNA: TGCAGCGTCTACGACAGGGTCAAGGTCGAGACCCAGTACCTC. Translating gives CSVYDRVKVETQYL.

The chain carries TRBV20-1 and TRBJ2-1; TRBD2 matches at 9 bases. V was clipped by 7 bases and J by 2 bases; unmatched bases: 15. Germline CDR1 DFQATT, CDR2 SNEGSKA (reference sequence). CDR3 length equals 17 residues. The CDR3 DNA sequence: TGCAGTGTCTCGGGACTAGCAGGAGGAATCGCCTACAATGAGCAGTTCTTC. This gives the protein CSVSGLAGGIAYNEQFF.

This clonotype was seen ten or more times. The chain recombines TRBV11-2 with TRBJ1-6; a possible D gene is TRBD1 (6 bases). The germline V and J ends were trimmed by 6 bases and 11 bases, with 14 bases remaining between them. Per the germline V gene, CDR1 is SGHAT and CDR2 is FQNNGV. The CDR3 has 13 amino acids. The CDR3 is CASSGGPGTPLHF. For the CDR3, the DNA is TGTGCCAGCAGTGGGGGCCCAGGGACACCCCTCCACTTT.

This clonotype has only a few counts. V is TRBV20-1 and J is TRBJ2-3; 9 bases fit TRBD2. The ends lost 6 bases at V and 6 bases at J; junction bases unmatched: 13. CDR3 length: 15 residues. Germline V CDR1 and CDR2: DFQATT, SNEGSKA (reference sequence). The CDR3 region has the DNA TGCAGTGCAGGGCCTAGCGGGGCCCGGCGGGATACGCAGTATTTT. It is translated as CSAGPSGARRDTQYF.

This clonotype was seen ten or more times. The V and J genes are TRBV9 and TRBJ2-3, with D unclear. V was pared by 0 bases and J by 5 bases, with 4 bases between. CDR3 length equals 12 residues. The germline gives CDR1 SGDLS, CDR2 YYNGEE. The chain's CDR3 is CASSVGGDTQYF. The CDR3 DNA reads TGTGCCAGCAGCGTAGGGGGAGATACGCAGTATTTT.

This clonotype was observed at least ten times. V gene TRBV6-2 or TRBV6-3 combines with J gene TRBJ2-3; 9 nucleotides agree with TRBD2. The CDR3 runs 16 residues. The J segment lost 0 bases and the V segment lost 4 bases, leaving 5 bases of the junction unmatched. CDR1 is MNHEY, CDR2 SVGEGT, per germline. The chain's CDR3 is CASSWAGGESTDTQYF. CDR3 DNA sequence: TGTGCCAGCAGTTGGGCGGGAGGGGAGAGCACAGATACGCAGTATTTT.

This clonotype was picked up many times. The V call is TRBV10-3, the J call TRBJ2-1; D may match TRBD1 or TRBD2 (5 bases each). The CDR3 covers 16 residues. V lost 0 bases and J lost 2, with 11 bases in between. CDR1 ENHRY and CDR2 SYGVKD come from the germline V gene. The CDR3 here is CAISESGTPPYNEQFF. The CDR3 nucleotides are TGTGCCATCAGTGAGTCGGGGACGCCTCCCTACAATGAGCAGTTCTTC.

This clonotype was seen more than once but under ten times. The chain uses TRBV6-5 and TRBJ2-2; 7 nucleotides line up with TRBD2. Germline CDR1 MNHEY, CDR2 SVGAGI. Unmatched junction bases numbered 6, after V lost 2 bases and J lost 0 bases. CDR3 length: 17 residues. Written as DNA, the CDR3 is TGTGCCAGCAGTTACGGGAGCGGACTAGCGAACACCGGGGAGCTGTTTTTT. Protein sequence: CASSYGSGLANTGELFF.

This clonotype was seen ten or more times. This chain joins TRBV7-9 and TRBJ1-5; TRBD1 matches at 8 bases. This CDR3 region has 14 residues. Germline lookup yields CDR1 SEHNR and CDR2 FQNEAQ (reference sequence). The junction had 7 bases not matched to a gene; V was cut back by 5 bases and J by 7 bases. The CDR3 region has the DNA TGTGCCAGCAGCGCCGACAGGGGAGACCAGCCCCAGCATTTT. Protein: CASSADRGDQPQHF.

This clonotype was detected only a few times. The J gene is TRBJ1-2, the V gene TRBV20-1; D might be TRBD1 (5 bases). Per the germline V gene, CDR1 is DFQATT and CDR2 is SNEGSKA (reference sequence). This CDR3 has 11 residues. Trimming left V 3 bases short and J 8 bases short, with 10 bases between. CDR3 nucleotides: TGCAGTGCTAGTGCGGGGGAAGGCTACACCTTC. Protein: CSASAGEGYTF.

In its sample, this clonotype was seen many times. CDR3 bases: TGTGCCAGCAGCTCAACGAAGTTCCGGGAGCAGTTCTTC. As protein: CASSSTKFREQFF. The chain joins TRBV13 to TRBJ2-1; D is ambiguous. The CDR3 consists of 13 residues. Germline V gene lookup returns CDR1 PRHDT and CDR2 FYEKMQ (reference sequence). The V end was cut by 4 bases, the J end by 10 bases, with 14 bases between.

This clonotype was observed many times. The chain is built from TRBV3-1 and TRBJ2-5; 7 bases are a match to TRBD1. V lost 4 bases, J lost 3 bases, and 5 bases stayed unmatched. Germline V CDR1 and CDR2: LGHDT, YNNKEL (reference sequence). CDR3 length equals 14 residues. In nucleotides, the CDR3 is TGTGCCAGCAGCCGGAGACAGGGAAAAGAGACCCAGTACTTC. Protein sequence: CASSRRQGKETQYF.

The chain combines TRBV9 with TRBJ2-1, with D possibly TRBD1 on 6 matching bases. There are 17 residues in the CDR3. The ends were cut back, 0 bases at V and 12 bases at J, with 25 bases in the middle. CDR1 is SGDLS, CDR2 YYNGEE, per germline. The CDR3 DNA sequence: TGTGCCAGCAGCGTAGGAGGTGAAGCCTACAGGGAGAACGGGCAGTTCTTC. Its protein product is CASSVGGEAYRENGQFF. The full variable domain, rest sourced from reference TRBV9 and TRBJ2-1, is DSGVTQTPKHLITATGQRVTLRCSPRSGDLSVYWYQQSLDQGLQFLIQYYNGEERAKGNILERFSAQQFPDLHSELNLSSLELGDSALYFCASSVGGEAYRENGQFFGPGTRLTVL.

This clonotype was detected many times. J is TRBJ2-1 and V is TRBV6-2 or TRBV6-3; the match to TRBD2 covers 7 bases. CDR1 MNHEY and CDR2 SVGEGT come from the germline V gene. The CDR3 covers 15 residues. Unmatched junction bases numbered 6, after V lost 4 bases and J lost 3 bases. CDR3 in DNA: TGTGCCAGCAGTTCTGACGGGAGGTTCTACAATGAGCAGTTCTTC. Translating it yields CASSSDGRFYNEQFF.

This clonotype came up many times. J is TRBJ1-1 and V is TRBV11-2; the D gene is possibly TRBD1 (5 bases). The CDR3 sequence is 17 residues long. The germline CDR1 and CDR2 sequences are SGHAT and FQNNGV. V was pared by 5 bases and J by 0 bases, with 19 bases between. The chain's CDR3 is CASSLRAQTALNTEAFF. For the CDR3, the DNA is TGTGCCAGCAGCCTCAGGGCCCAGACAGCGTTGAACACTGAAGCTTTCTTT.

This clonotype was found many times. This chain connects TRBV7-2 to TRBJ2-2; TRBD2 is a possible D gene (6 bases). The ends were cut back, 8 bases at V and 4 bases at J, with 11 bases in the middle. This CDR3 is 13 amino acids long. CDR1 and CDR2 from the germline V gene are SGHTA and FQGNSA. CDR3 DNA sequence: TGTGCCAGCCGTCGGGGGAGCACCGGGGAGCTGTTTTTT. Translation: CASRRGSTGELFF.

Ten or more counts support this clonotype. V gene TRBV7-9 combines with J gene TRBJ2-7, with D perhaps matching TRBD2 (6 bases). Germline lookup yields CDR1 SEHNR and CDR2 FQNEAQ (reference sequence). The V end was cut by 5 bases, the J end by 2 bases, with 16 bases between. The CDR3 is 15 residues long. The chain's CDR3 is CASSTRLVSAYEQYF. The DNA of the CDR3 is TGTGCCAGCAGCACCCGACTAGTTAGCGCCTACGAGCAGTACTTC.

This clonotype was observed a handful of times. This chain joins TRBV18 and TRBJ2-1; no clear D gene. The CDR3 runs 13 residues. V lost 2 bases and J 8 bases, leaving 10 bases between the germline ends. The germline V gene encodes CDR1 KGHSH and CDR2 LQKENI. The CDR3 reads CASSPVIKDEQFF. As DNA, the CDR3 is TGTGCCAGCTCACCAGTCATAAAGGATGAGCAGTTCTTC.

Many counts were recorded for this clonotype. The rearrangement uses TRBV2 and TRBJ2-1; TRBD2 aligns across 12 bases. From germline, CDR1 is SNHLY and CDR2 FYNNEI. V dropped 6 bases and J dropped 8; count of bases not matched to a gene: 20. This CDR3 contains 19 residues. The CDR3 nucleotides are TGTGCCAGCAGACCCAGGGGGCCCCGAACGCTAGCGGGAGGGGATGAGCAGTTCTTC. Translated, it gives CASRPRGPRTLAGGDEQFF. Variable domain in full (rest from reference TRBV2 and TRBJ2-1): EPEVTQTPSHQVTQMGQEVILRCVPISNHLYFYWYRQILGQKVEFLVSFYNNEISEKSEIFDDQFSVERPDGSNFTLKIRSTKLEDSAMYFCASRPRGPRTLAGGDEQFFGPGTRLTVL.

This clonotype appeared many times. This chain uses TRBV12-3 or TRBV12-4 with TRBJ2-5, with TRBD1 matching over 7 bases. Trimming removed 4 bases from V and 5 bases from J; junction bases left unmatched: 7. This CDR3 is built from 14 residues. CDR3 residues: CASSSFDRDETQYF. CDR3 nucleotides: TGTGCCAGCAGTTCCTTCGACAGGGATGAGACCCAGTACTTC.

This clonotype was seen a handful of times. J is TRBJ1-4 and V is TRBV28; 7 bases fit TRBD1. The CDR3 is 16 residues long. Germline-derived CDR1 and CDR2 are MDHEN and SYDVKM. The junction had 8 bases not matched to a gene; V was cut back by 4 bases and J by 3 bases. The CDR3 DNA is TGTGCCAGCAGTTCCCTCAGACAGGGCGCTAATGAAAAACTGTTTTTT. Translating it yields CASSSLRQGANEKLFF.

This clonotype was detected only a few times. The V gene is TRBV29-1, the J gene TRBJ2-1; D is possibly TRBD2 (6 bases). Deletions cut 5 bases from V and 7 bases from J, with 12 bases between. CDR1 is SQVTM and CDR2 is ANQGSEA in the germline V gene. This CDR3 contains 12 residues. The CDR3 loop reads CSVHKRVNEQFF. CDR3 DNA sequence: TGCAGCGTTCATAAGCGGGTAAATGAGCAGTTCTTC.